These 21 T cell receptor beta chains were all obtained from the same sample, sequenced in a study of OX40 agonist ivuxolimab in advanced cancers. Some clones are missing from TCRdb's copy, which holds only in-frame ones; the method was immunoSEQ multiplex PCR. Among almost 3,000 clones listed, roughly 79% were seen once. Source: CD4+ or CD8+ T cells sorted from blood, taken in a trial of the OX40 agonist ivuxolimab. The receptors were sampled from an adult with an advanced solid tumor such as melanoma, head and neck, liver or kidney cancer.

The gene calls are TRBV27 and TRBJ1-5; D remains unclear. With 0 bases removed from V and 9 bases from J, the gap between germline ends came to 9 bases. The CDR3 extends over 13 amino acids. CDR1 and CDR2 from the germline V gene are MNHEY and SMNVEV (reference sequence). The CDR3 bases are TGTGCCAGCAGTTTATCCCTCCTGGGGCCCCAGCATTTT. Translating gives CASSLSLLGPQHF.

The gene calls are TRBV10-1 and TRBJ2-7; 10 bases align to TRBD2. This CDR3 has 16 residues. CDR1 is WNHNN, CDR2 SYGVQD, per germline (reference sequence). V shed 3 bases, J shed 1 base, and the junction held 6 bases outside the gene matches. CDR3 DNA: TGCGCCAGCAGTGAAGGTCCTAGCGGGAGTTCCTACGAGCAGTACTTC. It yields the protein CASSEGPSGSSYEQYF.

The genes are TRBV11-1 and TRBJ2-1; tentative D call: TRBD2 (7 bases). This CDR3 is built from 13 residues. CDR1 and CDR2 from the germline V gene are SGHAT and FQDESV (reference sequence). V lost 5 bases to trimming and J lost 7 bases, with 12 bases between them. This CDR3 reads CASSLQGGNEQFF. As DNA, the CDR3 is TGTGCCAGCAGCCTACAGGGAGGGAATGAGCAGTTCTTC.

This clone was seen just once. The V call is TRBV29-1, the J call TRBJ1-1; possible D gene TRBD1, 6 bases. V lost 1 base to trimming and J lost 7 bases, with 13 bases between them. The CDR3 is made up of 13 amino acids. Germline assignment: CDR1 SQVTM and CDR2 ANQGSEA. The CDR3 DNA follows: TGCAGCGTTGAAGTTACAGGGTGGGGTGAAGCTTTCTTT. This sequence encodes CSVEVTGWGEAFF. The full variable domain, in which reference TRBV29-1 and TRBJ1-1 provide the parts outside the CDR3, is SAVISQKPSRDICQRGTSLTIQCQVDSQVTMMFWYRQQPGQSLTLIATANQGSEATYESGFVIDKFPISRPNLTFSTLTVSNMSPEDSSIYLCSVEVTGWGEAFFGQGTRLTVV.

This chain joins TRBV6-1 and TRBJ1-2; no clear D gene. The CDR3 totals 13 residues. Trimming shortened V by 5 bases and J by 10 bases, and 17 bases separated the two germline ends. CDR1 and CDR2 (germline): MNHNS, SASEGT. DNA for the CDR3: TGTGCCAGCAGTAATATCGTTGGCTTGTACTACACCTTC. It translates to CASSNIVGLYYTF.

The rearrangement uses TRBV7-9 and TRBJ2-2; D is unresolved. Germline CDR1 is SEHNR and CDR2 is FQNEAQ (reference sequence). The CDR3 has 14 amino acids. V dropped 3 bases and J dropped 7 bases, with 12 bases sitting between them. CDR3 in amino acids: CASSFSNSHGELFF. The CDR3 DNA sequence: TGTGCCAGCAGCTTTTCCAACAGCCACGGGGAGCTGTTTTTT.

The chain joins TRBV9 to TRBJ2-2, with 14 bases aligning to TRBD2. This CDR3 is built from 16 residues. Losses at the gene ends were 3 bases for V and 5 bases for J; bases not matched to a gene: 3. CDR1 SGDLS and CDR2 YYNGEE come from the germline V gene. The CDR3, as DNA: TGTGCCAGCAGCGCGACTAGCGGGAGGGTTACCGGGGAGCTGTTTTTT. It codes for CASSATSGRVTGELFF. Drawing the rest from reference TRBV9 and TRBJ2-2, the complete variable domain is DSGVTQTPKHLITATGQRVTLRCSPRSGDLSVYWYQQSLDQGLQFLIQYYNGEERAKGNILERFSAQQFPDLHSELNLSSLELGDSALYFCASSATSGRVTGELFFGEGSRLTVL.

The V gene is TRBV5-4, the J gene TRBJ2-2, with 12 bases lining up with TRBD2. This CDR3 spans 17 amino acids. V gave up 0 bases and J gave up 2 bases; unmatched junction bases: 2. The germline V gene has CDR1 SGHNT and CDR2 YYREEE (reference sequence). The CDR3 coding sequence is TGTGCCAGCAGCTTGGGACTAGCGGGGGCCAACACCGGGGAGCTGTTTTTT. This encodes CASSLGLAGANTGELFF.

The chain recombines TRBV19 with TRBJ2-7; a possible D gene is TRBD1 (5 bases). V gave up 5 bases and J gave up 5 bases, with 16 bases separating them. This CDR3 is built from 14 residues. Germline assignment: CDR1 LNHDA and CDR2 SQIVND (reference sequence). The CDR3 DNA sequence: TGTGCCAGTAGTCCCCTGAGCAGGGTGGACGAGCAGTACTTC. Protein product: CASSPLSRVDEQYF.

The genes are TRBV10-1 and TRBJ2-6; D not certain. The V gene's germline CDR1 is WNHNN and CDR2 SYGVQD (reference sequence). The CDR3 length is 14 residues. With 0 bases removed from V and 6 bases from J, the gap between germline ends came to 6 bases. In DNA, the CDR3 is TGCGCCAGCAGTGAGTCTGTAGAGGCCAACGTCCTGACTTTC. Its protein is CASSESVEANVLTF.

The rearrangement joins TRBV7-8 to TRBJ1-2; D remains ambiguous. Deletions cut 5 bases from V and 3 bases from J, with 16 bases between. Germline V gives CDR1 SGHVS, CDR2 FQNEAQ. The CDR3 consists of 15 residues. The CDR3 here is CASSPIGREDYGYTF. The CDR3 DNA sequence: TGTGCCAGCAGCCCAATCGGCCGGGAGGACTATGGCTACACCTTC.

This clone was observed a few times. J is TRBJ2-7 and V is TRBV4-1, with 15 bases that match TRBD2. CDR3 length: 16 amino acids. V lost 4 bases, J lost 6 bases, and 7 bases stayed unmatched. The germline V gene has CDR1 MGHRA and CDR2 YSYEKL. CDR3: CASSPGTSGGPLEQYF. CDR3 bases: TGCGCCAGCAGCCCAGGGACTAGCGGGGGGCCTCTCGAGCAGTACTTC.

The chain recombines TRBV5-4 with TRBJ1-3; 12 bases are shared with TRBD1. The CDR3 sequence is 16 residues long. Germline values: CDR1 SGHNT, CDR2 YYREEE (reference sequence). J gave up 3 bases and V 4 bases, and 5 bases lay outside the gene matches. The CDR3 loop is CASSPGQGASGNTIYF. The DNA for the CDR3 is TGTGCCAGCAGCCCGGGACAGGGGGCCAGTGGAAACACCATATATTTT.

This clone was found a few times. The gene calls are TRBV7-3 and TRBJ2-1; D is tentatively TRBD1 or TRBD2 (5 bases each). V was clipped by 2 bases and J by 1 base, with 9 bases between them. CDR1 is SGHTA and CDR2 is FQGTGA in the germline V gene. The CDR3 contains 15 residues. CDR3 amino acids: CASSLEGLSYNEQFF. Written as DNA, the CDR3 is TGTGCCAGCAGCTTAGAGGGGTTATCCTACAATGAGCAGTTCTTC.

By share of the sample, this clone is hyperexpanded (1% or more). Within the sample, other DNA sequences also encode this same CDR3. V is TRBV27 and J is TRBJ2-3; possibly TRBD1 for D (6 bases). The CDR3 spans 16 residues. In germline, CDR1 is MNHEY, CDR2 SMNVEV (reference sequence). The germline V and J ends were trimmed by 2 bases and 1 base, with 13 bases remaining between them. The CDR3 reads CASSLARGKGTDTQYF. In DNA, the CDR3 is TGTGCCAGCAGTTTAGCCAGGGGAAAGGGCACAGATACGCAGTATTTT.

The chain has TRBV30 and TRBJ1-5; 9 nucleotides align to TRBD1. Germline-derived CDR1 and CDR2 are GTSNPN and SVGIG (reference sequence). This CDR3 is 17 amino acids long. Trimming removed 5 bases from V and 2 bases from J; junction bases left unmatched: 13. The CDR3 spells CAWFGGQGGICNQPQHF. The CDR3 DNA reads TGTGCCTGGTTCGGGGGACAGGGAGGGATTTGCAATCAGCCCCAGCATTTT.

V usage is TRBV6-7 and J usage is TRBJ2-6; the D gene could be TRBD1 or TRBD2 (5 bases each). TRBV6-7 falls under the ORF class, with uncertain function. Between the trimmed V and J ends, which lost 2 bases and 1 base, there was a span of 15 bases. The CDR3 has 18 amino acids. CDR3 DNA: TGTGCCAGCAGTTACCGGGGCGGGTCAACTTCTGGGGCCAACGTCCTGACTTTC. Encoded protein: CASSYRGGSTSGANVLTF.

V and J are TRBV28 and TRBJ1-4, with 8 bases fitting TRBD1. V was pared by 7 bases and J by 8 bases, with 9 bases of the junction left unmatched. CDR3 length: 14 residues. Per germline, CDR1 MDHEN and CDR2 SYDVKM. CDR3 region: CASTSGTGGEKLFF. CDR3 DNA sequence: TGTGCCAGCACCTCGGGGACAGGAGGGGAAAAACTGTTTTTT.

Points on this clone: The sample holds other DNA sequences that translate to the same CDR3. V is TRBV18 and J is TRBJ1-1, with D perhaps TRBD1 (6 bases). The V and J ends lost 1 base and 4 bases respectively, with 7 bases between them. CDR3 length equals 13 residues. Germline V gene sequence: CDR1 KGHSH, CDR2 LQKENI. CDR3 protein: CASSPQGGTEAFF. CDR3 sequence (DNA): TGTGCCAGCTCACCACAAGGGGGCACTGAAGCTTTCTTT.

This chain links TRBV10-3 with TRBJ1-2; 7 nucleotides align to TRBD1. Looked up from germline, CDR1 is ENHRY and CDR2 is SYGVKD. This CDR3 is built from 12 residues. J gave up 10 bases and V 9 bases, and 11 bases lay outside the gene matches. CDR3 amino acids: CAMNNDRENYTF. In nucleotides, the CDR3 is TGTGCCATGAATAACGACAGGGAAAACTACACCTTC.

The chain is built from TRBV29-1 and TRBJ2-5; no clear D gene. The J call may be wrong; the DNA end is better matched by TRBJ2-7. CDR1 and CDR2 (germline): SQVTM, ANQGSEA. The CDR3 sequence is 12 residues long. The CDR3 DNA reads TGCAGCGTTGAAGGGTCAACATACGAGCAGTACTTC. It codes for CSVEGSTYEQYF.